This T cell receptor (beta chain) was identified during a study of identical twins (dated by TCRdb to about 2016). Broadly, across the study: TCR alpha and beta repertoires from monozygotic twins, unrelated adults of various ages and cord blood were deep-sequenced to test whether fetal clonotypes persist. Replicate twin experiments were performed at different times using different library preparation protocols to rule out contamination. Study-wide findings and limitations: In monozygotic twins, recombination models systematically underestimated out-of-frame TCR alpha sharing, but the models matched the sharing seen between unrelated individuals. A weaker excess of twin sharing was found in beta out-of-frame sequences because the signal-to-noise ratio was lowered by fewer shared sequences. Compared with coincidental sharing between unrelated individuals, an excess of low generation-probability sequences was observed among out-of-frame TCR alpha sequences shared between twins. Invariant T cells such as MAIT and iNKT could partly confound zero-insertion analyses, though diverse VJ usage argued against this for most clonotypes. Abundant cord blood beta clonotypes carried fewer insertions; young adult naive repertoires showed a weaker similar trend, while memory repertoires showed none. Because the same donors could not be followed over many years, the conclusions relied on cross-sectional statistical analysis.

The junction shows trimming of 7 bases on V and 4 bases on J, plus 15 bases between the germline ends. For CDR1 and CDR2, the germline V gene lists MDHEN and SYDVKM. The cysteine opens and the phenylalanine closes a CDR3 of 14 amino acids. Only CDR3 DNA remains: 42 bases, in frame from the first base. This clonotype was seen only a few times. Its antigen remains unidentified. Base qualities are not at hand, and no much larger clone is one base apart. Only healthy Caucasian donors were included. Libraries were constructed by 5' RACE. TCRdb shows the sequencer as Illumina HiSeq 2000. A universal primer binding site was introduced by template switching, and a unique molecular identifier was present in the final cDNA, enabling accurate counting of TCR cDNA molecules. Specific primers in the conserved constant-segment region were used to synthesize first-strand cDNA for the TCR alpha and beta chains. To control for contamination, every cDNA library was double barcoded, receiving both a SMART-Mk sample barcode and Illumina barcodes. TruSeq adapter sequences and Illumina sample barcodes were added in two successive PCR steps. Sequencing of the TCR alpha and beta cDNA libraries was done on the Illumina HiSeq platform using custom primers. In the authors' own workflow: Raw reads were processed with MiGEC to extract unique molecular identifiers, and MiXCR was used to determine CDR3 positions. For each individual, recombination models were inferred using an EM algorithm with the repgenHMM and IGoR tools. Shared clonotype analysis was performed with the tcR package in R, normalizing sharing by the product of cloneset sizes. To study raw recombination free of thymic and clonal selection effects, out-of-frame nonproductive sequences were analyzed. Using fastp at Q25 and MiXCR, TCRdb reprocessed the public reads and kept productive beta chains. Rows with one shared CDR3 protein collapse into an entry with the most common genes and DNA. These V and J calls originate from TCRdb's pipeline instead of the authors' own analysis. Here the sample has 1.5 million to 2 million distinct CDR3 sequences; roughly a third occur a single time. The ten largest clonotypes hold less than 0.35% of the sample.

This receptor chain uses TRBV28 and TRBJ2-3; no D gene can be assigned with confidence. The sequenced sample consisted of cord blood. This TCR was recovered from a newborn girl in good health. In nucleotide form, the sequence is TGTGCCAGCACCCTTTCGCTGGAGCCAGATACGCAGTATTTT. Translated, it reads CASTLSLEPDTQYF.